This T cell receptor (beta chain) was identified in a study of blood T cell repertoires in COVID-19. On the study more broadly: Acute and convalescent COVID-19 specimens originated in the United States, Italy and Spain.

In the authors' methods: For nucleated cells, counts were estimated from reference gene primer amplification. TCRdb's table, derived via immunoSEQ multiplex PCR, lists solely in-frame clones and lacks some. The V and J calls and clone size were taken over from that table, and D and trimming were inferred from the DNA. The sample has about 350,000 clones, roughly 84% seen once. Per the germline V gene, CDR1 is SNHLY and CDR2 is FYNNEI. The V end lost 11 bases, the J end lost 7 bases, and 18 bases lay between the germline ends. There are 13 residues in the CDR3. The study recruited people aged about 18 to 89 years across more than 20 US areas.

Sequenced material: PBMCs or T cells enriched from blood (not recorded which). This sequence originates from a woman aged 25 to 45 who had recovered from COVID-19. V usage is TRBV2 and J usage is TRBJ1-5; possibly TRBD1 for D (6 bases). CDR3 protein: CAGKDRLEQPQHF. CDR3 sequence (DNA): TGTGCCGGTAAGGACAGACTCGAACAGCCCCAGCATTTT.